The 19 T cell receptor beta chains below come from one sample, sequenced in a study of OX40 agonist ivuxolimab in advanced cancers. Clones were sequenced by immunoSEQ multiplex PCR, and TCRdb holds only the in-frame ones, with some missing. This sample yields more than 85,000 clones, of which 80% to 95% are seen a single time; roughly 1.5% belongs to the top ten. Sequencing was performed on CD4+ or CD8+ T cells sorted from blood, taken in a trial of the OX40 agonist ivuxolimab. The source is an adult with an advanced solid tumor such as melanoma, head and neck, liver or kidney cancer.

This clone showed up just once. This chain uses TRBV6-5 with TRBJ1-3; no definite D call. The CDR3 extends over 13 amino acids. Trimming took 0 bases from V and 6 from J, leaving 6 bases between them. Germline V gives CDR1 MNHEY, CDR2 SVGAGI. The CDR3, as DNA: TGTGCCAGCAGTTACTCGCCAGAAAACACCATATATTTT. Its protein is CASSYSPENTIYF.

The chain couples TRBV2 to TRBJ1-1, with 7 nucleotides matching TRBD1. The germline V gene encodes CDR1 SNHLY and CDR2 FYNNEI. V dropped 4 bases and J dropped 8; count of bases not matched to a gene: 10. This CDR3 has 14 residues. This CDR3 reads CASSVDRVSTEAFF. Here the CDR3 DNA reads TGTGCCAGCAGTGTAGACAGGGTATCAACCGAAGCTTTCTTT.

The chain combines TRBV11-1 with TRBJ2-4; TRBD1 matches at 11 bases. The CDR3 has 15 residues. CDR1 SGHAT and CDR2 FQDESV come from the germline V gene (reference sequence). Germline trimming cut 1 base from V and 6 bases from J; bases unmatched to any gene: 2. CDR3 residues: CASSLDGTGGNIQYF. In nucleotides, the CDR3 is TGTGCCAGCAGCTTAGATGGGACAGGGGGAAACATTCAGTACTTC. Full variable domain (missing parts from reference TRBV11-1 and TRBJ2-4): EAEVAQSPRYKITEKSQAVAFWCDPISGHATLYWYRQILGQGPELLVQFQDESVVDDSQLPKDRFSAERLKGVDSTLKIQPAELGDSAMYLCASSLDGTGGNIQYFGAGTRLSVL.

The chain carries TRBV7-2 and TRBJ2-5; no clear D. The germline CDR1 and CDR2 sequences are SGHTA and FQGNSA. Trimming pared 1 base from V and 4 bases from J, leaving 4 bases between. The CDR3 is made up of 12 amino acids. CDR3 coding DNA: TGTGCCAGCAGCTTAGTGAGAGAGACCCAGTACTTC. It encodes CASSLVRETQYF.

The chain links TRBV7-9 to TRBJ2-5, with a tentative D call TRBD2 (6 bases). Germline V gives CDR1 SEHNR, CDR2 FQNEAQ (reference sequence). The CDR3 runs to 12 residues. Deletions cut 3 bases from V and 7 bases from J, with 9 bases between. The CDR3 DNA reads TGTGCCAGCAGCTTGGCGGAGGGGACCCAGTACTTC. Translated, it gives CASSLAEGTQYF. The whole variable domain, filled in from reference TRBV7-9 and TRBJ2-5, reads DTGVSQNPRHKITKRGQNVTFRCDPISEHNRLYWYRQTLGQGPEFLTYFQNEAQLEKSRLLSDRFSAERPKGSFSTLEIQRTEQGDSAMYLCASSLAEGTQYFGPGTRLLVL.

Regarding this clone: This sample includes further DNA sequences coding for the same CDR3. The chain carries TRBV4-3 and TRBJ2-7; 14 bases align to TRBD2. J was trimmed by 1 base and V by 4 bases; bases with no gene match: 6. Per germline, CDR1 LGHNA and CDR2 YSLEER. The CDR3 extends over 17 amino acids. The CDR3 reads CASSLGLAGGPSYEQYF. In DNA, the CDR3 is TGCGCCAGCAGCCTCGGACTAGCGGGAGGACCTTCCTACGAGCAGTACTTC.

The chain recombines TRBV7-2 with TRBJ2-5; no firm D call. Germline-derived CDR1 and CDR2 are SGHTA and FQGNSA. The V end lost 7 bases, the J end lost 4 bases, and 25 bases lay between the germline ends. The CDR3 is 17 amino acids. CDR3 sequence (DNA): TGTGCCAGCACGCCCGACGCTATTGCTCCGGCTAGAGAGACCCAGTACTTC. Residues: CASTPDAIAPARETQYF.

V gene TRBV6-1 combines with J gene TRBJ2-3; D possibly uses TRBD1 or TRBD2 (6 bases each). The germline V gene encodes CDR1 MNHNS and CDR2 SASEGT. V dropped 8 bases and J dropped 3 bases, with 12 bases sitting between them. The CDR3 contains 13 residues. CDR3 residues: CASERGRTDTQYF. Written as DNA, the CDR3 is TGTGCCAGCGAACGGGGGCGAACAGATACGCAGTATTTT.

V is TRBV7-9 and J is TRBJ2-1; tentatively, D is TRBD2 (6 bases). The germline CDR1 and CDR2 sequences are SEHNR and FQNEAQ (reference sequence). The V gene lost 7 bases and the J gene lost 4 bases, with 8 bases spanning the gap. This CDR3 region has 12 residues. CDR3 in DNA: TGTGCCAGCAAGGGACTTTACAATGAGCAGTTCTTC. Protein: CASKGLYNEQFF.

This rearrangement joins TRBV15 to TRBJ2-7, with 7 bases matching TRBD1. The CDR3 has 15 amino acids. Losses at the gene ends were 3 bases for V and 2 bases for J; bases not matched to a gene: 7. The V gene's germline CDR1 is LNHNV and CDR2 YYDKDF (reference sequence). The CDR3 loop reads CATSRARQGTYEQYF. CDR3 in DNA: TGTGCCACCAGCAGGGCGCGACAGGGAACCTACGAGCAGTACTTC.

The genes are TRBV5-4 and TRBJ2-3, with D unclear. CDR3 length: 14 residues. Between the trimmed V and J ends, which lost 3 bases and 5 bases, there was a span of 13 bases. Germline CDR1 reads SGHNT; CDR2 reads YYREEE (reference sequence). CDR3 residues: CASSWERRLDTQYF. Here the CDR3 DNA reads TGTGCCAGCAGCTGGGAACGACGGCTAGATACGCAGTATTTT.

This sequence joins TRBV29-1 and TRBJ2-7, with 7 bases identical to TRBD1. Per the germline V gene, CDR1 is SQVTM and CDR2 is ANQGSEA. There are 14 residues in the CDR3. J lost 3 bases, V lost 1 base, and 6 bases had no gene match. CDR3 in amino acids: CSVEGAGGVYEQYF. DNA of the CDR3: TGCAGCGTTGAAGGGGCAGGGGGTGTCTACGAGCAGTACTTC.

The chain recombines TRBV11-3 with TRBJ2-1; unclear D gene. Germline values: CDR1 SGHNT, CDR2 YENEEA. There are 12 residues in the CDR3. Between the trimmed V and J ends, which lost 5 bases and 8 bases, there was a span of 10 bases. CDR3 nucleotide sequence: TGTGCCAGCAGCCTGATTACTGATGAGCAGTTCTTC. Protein: CASSLITDEQFF.

Worth noting for this clone: The same CDR3 can be traced to other DNA sequences in this sample. This chain connects TRBV5-1 to TRBJ2-5; D is unclear. The CDR3 sequence is 13 residues long. Looked up from germline, CDR1 is SGHRS and CDR2 is YFSETQ. V was pared by 0 bases and J by 2 bases, with 5 bases between. The CDR3 DNA follows: TGCGCCAGCAGCTTGGATACGCAAGAGACCCAGTACTTC. Its protein product is CASSLDTQETQYF.

This clone was seen only once. The V and J genes are TRBV5-6 and TRBJ2-6; tentatively, D is TRBD1 (5 bases). This CDR3 is 17 amino acids long. Germline assignment: CDR1 SGHDT and CDR2 YYEEEE. V lost 2 bases to trimming and J lost 0 bases, with 12 bases between them. CDR3 sequence: CASSFTTDYSGANVLTF. The CDR3 DNA is TGTGCCAGCAGCTTCACGACAGATTACTCTGGGGCCAACGTCCTGACTTTC.

This clone was seen just once. This chain joins TRBV19 and TRBJ2-2; 7 bases line up with TRBD1. The CDR3 is 14 amino acids. Germline trimming cut 3 bases from V and 3 bases from J; bases unmatched to any gene: 1. Looked up from germline, CDR1 is LNHDA and CDR2 is SQIVND (reference sequence). CDR3 sequence: CASSITGDTGELFF. The DNA for the CDR3 is TGTGCCAGTAGTATCACAGGGGACACCGGGGAGCTGTTTTTT.

The chain recombines TRBV19 with TRBJ1-5, with D possibly matching TRBD1 (5 bases). Germline V gives CDR1 LNHDA, CDR2 SQIVND (reference sequence). The CDR3 extends over 12 amino acids. The germline V and J ends were trimmed by 6 bases and 3 bases, with 6 bases remaining between them. The CDR3 reads CASSGTNQPQHF. The CDR3 DNA sequence: TGTGCCAGTAGCGGGACCAATCAGCCCCAGCATTTT.

The J gene is TRBJ1-4, the V gene TRBV5-1, with D hard to call. The CDR3 loop spans 16 amino acids. V was trimmed by 0 bases and J by 0 bases, leaving 9 bases between them. Germline loops: CDR1 SGHRS, CDR2 YFSETQ. The CDR3: CASSLAVQSTNEKLFF. In DNA form, the CDR3 reads TGCGCCAGCAGCTTGGCGGTCCAGTCAACTAATGAAAAACTGTTTTTT.

This clone was recorded a few times. Other DNA sequences within the sample encode an identical CDR3. The chain couples TRBV5-1 to TRBJ2-7, with 7 bases that match TRBD2. CDR1 is SGHRS, CDR2 YFSETQ, per germline. V was clipped by 1 base and J by 3 bases; unmatched bases: 1. This CDR3 contains 13 residues. The CDR3 sequence is CASSLRGGYEQYF. The CDR3, as DNA: TGCGCCAGCAGCTTGCGCGGGGGCTACGAGCAGTACTTC.